One sample yielded the 4 T cell receptor beta chains listed below, sequenced in a study of Graves' ophthalmopathy and Graves' hyperthyroidism. For repertoire sequencing, the TCR beta CDR3 regions were amplified from RNA transcripts. First-round RT-PCR with HTBI primers preceded a second-round multiplex PCR. TCRdb fed the multiplex PCR reads into MiXCR, producing one record per CDR3 protein. The sample records 650,000 to 800,000 distinct CDR3 sequences, over 40% being singletons. Sequenced input: peripheral blood. These receptors were taken from an adult man with Graves' ophthalmopathy.

This clonotype was counted at least ten times. One junction end does not reproduce the germline sequence, and a read error may be involved. V gene TRBV12-3 or TRBV12-4 combines with J gene TRBJ1-4; D is ambiguous. This CDR3 is 13 amino acids long. The chain's CDR3 is CASSSSLRTEFDF. The CDR3 nucleotides read TGTGCCAGCAGCTCTTCCCTCCGGACGGAGTTCGATTTT.

This clonotype was seen ten or more times. The chain has TRBV28 and TRBJ1-1, with a possible D match to TRBD1 (5 bases). Trimming removed 6 bases from V and 6 bases from J, with 14 bases in between. CDR3 length: 13 residues. The V gene's germline CDR1 is MDHEN and CDR2 SYDVKM. The CDR3 region is CASRPGQGSEAFF. DNA for the CDR3: TGTGCCAGCAGACCGGGCCAGGGATCTGAAGCTTTCTTT. Full variable domain (remainder filled in from reference TRBV28 and TRBJ1-1): DVKVTQSSRYLVKRTGEKVFLECVQDMDHENMFWYRQDPGLGLRLIYFSYDVKMKEKGDIPEGYSVSREKKERFSLILESASTNQTSMYLCASRPGQGSEAFFGQGTRLTVV.

For this clonotype: Mismatch with germline at one junction end may stem from a read error. The chain uses TRBV4-1 and TRBJ1-6; unclear D gene. The germline gives CDR1 MGHRA, CDR2 YSYEKL. This CDR3 contains 15 residues. The CDR3 protein is CASSGNPDHNSPLHF. In DNA form, the CDR3 reads TGTGCCAGCAGCGGCAACCCGGACCATAATTCACCCCTCCACTTT.

This clonotype has at least ten counts. This chain uses TRBV12-3 or TRBV12-4 with TRBJ1-1; TRBD1 is a possible D gene (5 bases). Trimming removed 5 bases at V and 3 bases at J, with 16 bases between. The CDR3 sequence is 15 residues long. CDR3 DNA sequence: TGTGCCAGCAGTGCAAATGGGGACTCCTACACTGAAGCTTTCTTT. Translated: CASSANGDSYTEAFF.